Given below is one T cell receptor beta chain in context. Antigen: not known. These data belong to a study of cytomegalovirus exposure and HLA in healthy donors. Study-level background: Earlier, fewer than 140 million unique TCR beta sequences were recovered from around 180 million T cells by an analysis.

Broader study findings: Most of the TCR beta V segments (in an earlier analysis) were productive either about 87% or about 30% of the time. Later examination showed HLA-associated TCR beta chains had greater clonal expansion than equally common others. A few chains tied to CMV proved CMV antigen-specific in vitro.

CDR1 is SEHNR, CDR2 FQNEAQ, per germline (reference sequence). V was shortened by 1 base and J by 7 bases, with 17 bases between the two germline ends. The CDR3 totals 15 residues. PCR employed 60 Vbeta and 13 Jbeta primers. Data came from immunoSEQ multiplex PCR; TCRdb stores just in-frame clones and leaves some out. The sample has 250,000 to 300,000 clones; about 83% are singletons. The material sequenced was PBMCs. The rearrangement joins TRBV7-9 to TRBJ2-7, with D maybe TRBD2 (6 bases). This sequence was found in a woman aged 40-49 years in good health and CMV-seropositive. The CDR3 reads CASSLGGSGPAEQYF. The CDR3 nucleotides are TGTGCCAGCAGCTTAGGGGGTAGCGGCCCGGCGGAGCAGTACTTC. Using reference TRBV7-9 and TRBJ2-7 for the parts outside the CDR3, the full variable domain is DTGVSQNPRHKITKRGQNVTFRCDPISEHNRLYWYRQTLGQGPEFLTYFQNEAQLEKSRLLSDRFSAERPKGSFSTLEIQRTEQGDSAMYLCASSLGGSGPAEQYFGPGTRLTVT.